This T cell receptor beta chain came from a study of cytomegalovirus exposure and HLA in healthy donors (dated by TCRdb to between 2016 and 2019). Regarding the study in general: According to an earlier analysis of 550 to 700 of the donors, some 180 million T cells yielded 90 million to 130 million unique TCR beta sequences and around 300 Gb of sequence data. An early release that covered about 600 HLA-typed donors contained approximately 300 gigabases of sequencing data and around 85 million unique TCR sequences. Across some 400 genotyped donors of the cohort, an average of approximately 220,000 unique TCR beta nucleotide sequences per donor were sequenced, and roughly a sixth of those sequences were non-productive. Roughly five DR-DQ haplotypes were handled as single units for association and clustering, since linkage in the cohort was strong. Of the roughly 410 genotyped donors, roughly 80% were placed in the genetic ancestry cluster associated with self-reported Caucasian donors. The study was designed to test whether signatures of past pathogen exposure could be identified by cataloging public T cell receptors. The number of typed donors differed by locus: roughly 620-640 for A, B, C, DRB1 and DQB1; 500 to 550 for DQA1; 606 for DPA1; and 450 to 480 for DPB1. A separate validation cohort of roughly 110 different subjects was used in addition to the 666-subject first cohort. HLA typing included class I and class II loci at four-digit resolution. To predict cytomegalovirus infection status, the study combined high-throughput TCR immunosequencing, statistical association of individual TCRs with disease status, and machine learning. In a later analysis, previously published TCR beta repertoires from 550 to 700 donors were re-analyzed and high-resolution HLA genotyping was added so that TCR occurrence patterns could be studied. A later genetic analysis used genome-wide SNP genotypes for 398 of the 666 donors, treating that subset as a discovery cohort. Donor age, sex, ethnicity and CMV serostatus were compiled together with the repertoire data. An earlier analysis of approximately 580 of the donors used high-throughput TCR beta sequencing to judge whether each TCR beta V gene segment behaved as functional or pseudogenic. In the later analysis, no new phenotypic data were used to find candidate immune exposures; instead, reliance was placed on TCR beta sequences and their occurrence across donors. Using immunosequencing, the study profiled T cell repertoires from 550 to 750 subjects and related those repertoires to cytomegalovirus serostatus. All discovery cohort repertoires had been generated on a single sequencing platform.

The investigation overall reported the following: At a false discovery rate of 0.05, a later analysis linked about 17,000 TCR beta sequences to specific HLA alleles. Several of the top co-occurrence clusters appeared to be linked to parvovirus B19, influenza, CMV and Epstein-Barr virus, according to a later analysis. The authors suggested that the approach could potentially be extended to other disease states and immunological phenotypes. In both the original and validation cohorts, the classifier was reported to diagnose cytomegalovirus status with high specificity and sensitivity. A few of the identified cytomegalovirus-associated TCR beta chains were confirmed in vitro to be specific for cytomegalovirus antigens. Most TCR sequences were seen in very few donors, while some public TCRs were found in many individuals. Sequencing depth was assumed to be roughly uniform across donors in the presence/absence analyses, though that assumption may not hold. Because some donors lacked HLA typing at each locus, the association tests relied only on the typed subset. In an earlier analysis of about 540 of the donors, most TCR beta V segments were observed in productive rearrangements about 87% or about 30% of the time, broadly matching IMGT annotations. According to a later genetic analysis, donors in an Asian-associated ancestry cluster had fewer N-insertions in productive TCRs than the approximately 610-donor mean. A later analysis found that HLA-associated TCR beta chains were more clonally expanded and had lower generation probabilities than equally common non-associated chains. Linkage disequilibrium might explain the correlated functional status among segregating V segments, but an unknown experimental factor could not be ruled out. In a later analysis, most CMV-associated TCR beta chains were found to appear HLA-restricted, with HLA associations seemingly driven largely by CMV exposure. A cluster of highly shared sequence variants was judged likely to represent a technical artifact of the sequencing pipeline. In a later analysis, TCR association rates were found to vary across HLA loci, with the most associated TCRs seen for DRB1 alleles and the fewest for HLA-C alleles. An association between a missense DCLRE1C variant and V-gene and J-gene trimming of TCR beta chains was found in a later genetic analysis and replicated in an independent cohort. Some IMGT-functional V segments, including TRBV6-2 and TRBV6-3, could not be told apart with the 87-base-pair reads, so those segments were excluded. The only immune exposure information available for the cohort was CMV serostatus. The study gave a list of 150 to 200 TCR beta chains associated with cytomegalovirus. The earlier analysis of some 560 of the donors excluded 15 to 20 rarely observed V segments, including chromosome 9 orphons, because counts were too low. In this cohort, only TCR beta chains were sequenced, and detectable features were limited by the absence of alpha or paired-chain data. Assigning TCR associations to individual alleles was difficult when HLA alleles, especially DR and DQ, strongly co-occurred. A further reported finding was that TCR beta sequences accurately predicted the HLA-A and HLA-B alleles for most subjects in the first cohort.

The CDR3 runs 16 amino acids, cysteine and phenylalanine included. The CDR3 DNA has 48 bases and is translated from base 1. Germline trimming amounts to 4 bases on V and 10 bases on J, with 13 as the count of junction bases outside the gene matches. CDR1 SGHNT and CDR2 YENEEA are derived from the germline V gene. The library was built by means of the immunoSEQ multiplex PCR assay. For the multiplex PCR, a mixture combining 60 forward primers for TCR Vbeta segments and 13 reverse primers for TCR Jbeta segments was used. The CDR3 region of rearranged TCR beta genes was amplified from genomic DNA by a multiplex PCR assay. Amplified TCR beta libraries were sequenced as 87-base-pair reads on the Illumina HiSeq System. Per the original workflow: A later analysis tallied some 79 million unique TCR beta chains across the 650 to 750 repertoires, and roughly 11 million of those chains were shared by two or more donors. To remove PCR and sequencing errors, raw reads were error-corrected and collapsed into unique sequences using a nearest-neighbor algorithm that merged closely related sequences. CDR3 sequences were aligned to IMGT reference sequences to assign V, D and J gene segments. Each retained sequence needed at least a six-nucleotide match to both a V gene segment and a J gene segment. Rearrangements were classified as productive when the CDR3 lacked stop codons and remained in frame with V and J, and all other rearrangements were classified as non-productive. Following IMGT convention, CDR3 was defined as the stretch from the second conserved V-encoded cysteine up to the conserved J-encoded phenylalanine. The earlier analysis of 500 to 600 of the donors excluded sequences that lacked an unambiguous match to a single V gene segment. In an earlier analysis of roughly 500 of the donors, V segments were called functional above 56.7% productive rearrangements and were called segregating when the between-donor standard deviation exceeded 5%. A statistical classification framework was built for diagnosing cytomegalovirus status from the catalog of TCR beta chain sequences. A later analysis assigned V and J genes by comparing TCR nucleotide sequences with IMGT/GENE-DB human TR gene sequences. Using the TCRdist pipeline, a later analysis assigned CDR3 sequences along with most-parsimonious VDJ recombination scenarios. In a later analysis, each TCR beta chain was defined by its CDR3 amino acid sequence together with its V-gene family, and reads without a unique V-gene family were excluded. As a way to deal with suspected cross-contamination and a sequencing artifact, a later analysis dropped roughly 600 nucleotide sequences that were highly shared and had low generation probability. For each public chain, a later analysis derived a clonal expansion index from normalized ranks of inferred template counts within each repertoire. In a later analysis, generation probabilities were computed using a VDJ recombination model fitted to out-of-frame rearrangements, and the results were checked against IGoR. In a later analysis, TCR-TCR, TCR-HLA and TCR-CMV co-occurrence was scored with hypergeometric tests, and a repertoire-size bias correction was applied to TCR pairs. To estimate false discovery rates, a later analysis permuted the HLA or CMV assignments 20 times. In a later analysis, co-occurring TCRs were grouped with DBSCAN, and TCRdist sequence similarity was added when clustering was performed within HLA-allele-positive subsets. Repertoires with fewer than 30,000 or more than 120,000 public chains, plus five repertoires with anomalous nucleotide sharing, were excluded from co-occurrence clustering. Imported from immuneACCESS, the table was reduced by TCRdb to in-frame sequences with V and J called. These copies leave out some clones; in studies compared against another copy, an unresolved V gene accounts for under half, and the cause of the remainder is not known. The V and J calls and clone size are taken from that table; D and trimming were inferred from the DNA. The sample table contains under 200,000 clones; only one count was recorded for 77% of them. The ten top clones hold about 2.6% of the sample.

The cohort consisted of 650 to 850 healthy bone marrow donors. All cohort members were sampled while nominally healthy, although unrecorded immune exposures were likely present. The donor tested CMV seropositive, placing the donor among the 290 or so seropositive members of the cohort. Each donor provided a peripheral blood sample, and peripheral blood mononuclear cells were used for TCR beta sequencing. The Qiagen DNeasy Blood Extraction Kit was used to extract genomic DNA from the blood cell samples. Concerning this clone itself: This clone's antigen is unknown. The sample holds no much larger clone one base away, and base qualities are not on file.

The chain was built from TRBV11-3 and TRBJ2-1; TRBD1 agrees with 10 junctional bases. Material: PBMCs. The TCR originated in a middle-aged woman in good health and CMV-seropositive. CDR3 protein: CASSSPRTGGIREQFF. The bases are TGTGCCAGCAGCTCACCCCGGACAGGGGGAATCAGGGAGCAGTTCTTC.